A selection of T cell receptor beta chains follows, all from one sample in a study of CD8+CD57+ T cells in acquired aplastic anemia. In TCRdb, the reads were re-called with MiXCR into one record per CDR3 protein. The repertoire consists of 200,000 to 250,000 distinct CDR3 sequences, with 30% to 40% occurring once and the leading ten covering roughly 1.1%. The sequenced material came from sorted CD4+, CD8+, or CD8+CD57+ T cells (not recorded which) from PBMCs. These receptor sequences come from a human donor in good health, serving as a control. CDR3s include the opening cysteine and the closing phenylalanine or tryptophan. Expanded clones are given a class, and other clones once, few, many or no size at all.

clone_size v_call cdr3_aa
- TRBV19 CASETGGGETQYF
many TRBV7-2 CASSSYRETSEQYF
many TRBV10-1 CASSHSGQSNSPLHF
many TRBV7-9 CASSPDRYSNQPQHF
many TRBV10-3 CAISSDRGGTDTQYF
few TRBV12-5 CASATEGGEQFF
many TRBV19 CASTPGLLDTQYF
once TRBV5-4 CASSLDRTLGRAYIEQFF
- TRBV24-1 CATSSGGQETQYF
many TRBV6-1 CASSENGGSSYEQYF
many TRBV11-2 CASSSRTSGAFSTDTQYF
many TRBV20-1 CSARLAGETQYF
many TRBV2 CASSGDRGGNEKLFF
- TRBV27 CATPVEAGAGEQYF
- TRBV2 CASRTVDRLSYEQYF
many TRBV4-1 CASSQGGDRVIQPQHF
- TRBV12-3/TRBV12-4 CASSFYSSGNTIYF
many TRBV20-1 CIGRREGYGYTF
few TRBV5-1 CASSLISGENTEAFF
- TRBV6-5 CASSYSQGAYEQYF
- TRBV20-1 CSAKQGYTF
few TRBV11-2 CASSPYGGTGDVNQPQHF
many TRBV2 CASRSFYRGTNEKLFF
many TRBV20-1 CSARATGGGGGYTF
few TRBV20-1 CSARVGRGTSSYNEQFF
- TRBV20-1 CSARADSPEKLFF
few TRBV9 CASSVGLTGQPIMNTEAFF
- TRBV15 CATSSPASRLDTQYF
- TRBV2 CASSESLDTEAFF
many TRBV9 CASSQELPDYNSPLHF
many TRBV6-4 CASSLPNEQYF
once TRBV7-3 CASSWDRIYEQYF
- TRBV24-1 CATSERGKIQPQHF
- TRBV15 CATSRGRSFGANVLTF
- TRBV10-3 CAISESREAYNEQFF
- TRBV6-2/TRBV6-3 CASSGGLQSYNEQFF
few TRBV2 CASRQRIRDRETDTQYF
- TRBV10-3 CASSGEQETQYF
- TRBV20-1 CSASGALPEQFF
- TRBV5-4 CASSFEGTNEKLFF
many TRBV2 CASRSAGHTDTQYF
- TRBV6-1 CASSGAGFQPQHF